The present entry profiles one TCR beta chain with its context. An input of about 0.45 to 1 ug of RNA was subjected to reverse transcription using random hexamers. The immunoSEQ assay covered 54 Vbeta and 13 Jbeta segments for CDR3. TCRdb re-derived calls from the immunoSEQ multiplex PCR reads in MiXCR, one entry per CDR3 protein. The profile shows roughly 190,000 distinct CDR3 sequences, more than 85% of them singletons. These data come from a study of CD8 T cells in Susac syndrome. J gave up 0 bases and V 4 bases, and 3 bases lay outside the gene matches. CDR3 length equals 14 residues. Germline-derived CDR1 and CDR2 are SGHRS and YFSETQ.

The rearrangement links TRBV5-1 to TRBJ2-5, with 7 bases matching TRBD2. The receptor comes from a human donor with Susac syndrome. Sequencing used CD4+ T cells from PBMCs. The CDR3: CASSQAGYQETQYF. The CDR3 DNA reads TGCGCCAGCAGCCAAGCGGGGTACCAAGAGACCCAGTACTTC.